The 9 T cell receptor beta chains below were found in one sample sequenced in a study of blood T cell repertoires in COVID-19. The data were produced by immunoSEQ multiplex PCR, yet TCRdb's version contains in-frame clones alone and is incomplete. The repertoire holds approximately 100,000 clones, about 80% seen once, with 6.6% in the top ten. Sequencing was done on a sample of peripheral blood. The receptors were sampled from a woman in her 50s with acute or convalescent COVID-19.

Comment on this clone: Relative to the germline gene, one junction end is altered; a read error may explain this. The V and J genes are TRBV6-2 or TRBV6-3 and TRBJ2-7; maybe TRBD2 (5 bases). Looked up from germline, CDR1 is MNHEY and CDR2 is SVGEGT. CDR3 length: 12 amino acids. In DNA form, the CDR3 reads TGTGCCAGCAGTTACCCTACAAGGGAGAAAGTCTTC. Its translation: CASSYPTREKVF.

The chain recombines TRBV28 with TRBJ1-6, with 7 bases matching TRBD1. V gave up 5 bases and J gave up 8 bases; unmatched junction bases: 9. In germline, CDR1 is MDHEN, CDR2 SYDVKM. The CDR3 has 15 amino acids. As DNA, the CDR3 is TGTGCCAGCAGTCATACTACAGGGGAGCATTCACCCCTCCACTTT. Amino acids: CASSHTTGEHSPLHF.

On this clone: Other DNA sequences in the same sample also yield this CDR3. The rearrangement joins TRBV6-5 to TRBJ2-6; 7 nucleotides agree with TRBD1. Germline V gene sequence: CDR1 MNHEY, CDR2 SVGAGI. V dropped 6 bases and J dropped 0; count of bases not matched to a gene: 2. This CDR3 has 15 residues. CDR3 sequence: CASRTGSSGANVLTF. For the CDR3, the DNA is TGTGCCAGCAGGACAGGGAGCTCTGGGGCCAACGTCCTGACTTTC.

This clone was counted between two and nine times. This rearrangement joins TRBV2 to TRBJ2-7, with D maybe TRBD2 (5 bases). Between the trimmed V and J ends, which lost 5 bases and 4 bases, there was a span of 15 bases. The CDR3 length is 14 residues. The germline V gene has CDR1 SNHLY and CDR2 FYNNEI. The CDR3 nucleotides read TGTGCCAGCAGTCTGACTGGCACGGGATACGAGCAGTACTTC. Its protein product is CASSLTGTGYEQYF.

The rearrangement uses TRBV10-3 and TRBJ2-7; D not certain. The CDR3 covers 12 residues. Germline CDR1 and CDR2: ENHRY and SYGVKD. Trimming pared 0 bases from V and 3 bases from J, leaving 3 bases between. This chain's CDR3 is CAISESGYEQYF. The CDR3 DNA sequence: TGTGCCATCAGTGAGTCCGGCTACGAGCAGTACTTC.

This clone was observed once. The rearrangement joins TRBV3-1 (or the pseudogene TRBV3-2) to TRBJ1-4; perhaps TRBD1 as D (5 bases). The CDR3 runs to 13 residues. Per the germline V gene, CDR1 is LGHDT and CDR2 is YNNKEL (reference sequence). V gave up 11 bases and J gave up 4 bases, with 14 bases separating them. The CDR3 sequence is CASRGYVNEKLFF. CDR3 coding DNA: TGTGCCTCCCGGGGGTACGTTAATGAAAAACTGTTTTTT.

V and J are TRBV5-5 and TRBJ1-3; D gene uncertain. CDR1 and CDR2 from the germline V gene are SGHKS and YYEKEE (reference sequence). CDR3 length: 12 residues. Trimming took 7 bases from V and 0 from J, leaving 5 bases between them. As DNA, the CDR3 is TGTGCCAGCGCGAGCTCTGGAAACACCATATATTTT. Its translation: CASASSGNTIYF.

The V and J genes are TRBV5-1 and TRBJ1-1; 8 bases match TRBD1. CDR3 length: 17 amino acids. The V and J ends lost 3 bases and 7 bases, in that order; junction bases with no gene match: 17. Germline V gives CDR1 SGHRS, CDR2 YFSETQ. CDR3 sequence: CASSSSPGAGGHLEAFF. CDR3 DNA sequence: TGCGCCAGCAGCTCTTCGCCGGGGGCAGGGGGCCACCTTGAAGCTTTCTTT. Full variable domain (missing parts from reference TRBV5-1 and TRBJ1-1): KAGVTQTPRYLIKTRGQQVTLSCSPISGHRSVSWYQQTPGQGLQFLFEYFSETQRNKGNFPGRFSGRQFSNSRSEMNVSTLELGDSALYLCASSSSPGAGGHLEAFFGQGTRLTVV.

A word on this clone: At the DNA level, this CDR3 is encoded by other sequences in the same sample as well. V usage is TRBV30 and J usage is TRBJ1-1; no clear D gene. Germline V gene sequence: CDR1 GTSNPN, CDR2 SVGIG (reference sequence). The germline V and J ends were trimmed by 1 base and 0 bases, with 6 bases remaining between them. CDR3 length equals 13 residues. CDR3 nucleotide sequence: TGTGCCTGGAGTGGCCAGATGAACACTGAAGCTTTCTTT. Translating it yields CAWSGQMNTEAFF.